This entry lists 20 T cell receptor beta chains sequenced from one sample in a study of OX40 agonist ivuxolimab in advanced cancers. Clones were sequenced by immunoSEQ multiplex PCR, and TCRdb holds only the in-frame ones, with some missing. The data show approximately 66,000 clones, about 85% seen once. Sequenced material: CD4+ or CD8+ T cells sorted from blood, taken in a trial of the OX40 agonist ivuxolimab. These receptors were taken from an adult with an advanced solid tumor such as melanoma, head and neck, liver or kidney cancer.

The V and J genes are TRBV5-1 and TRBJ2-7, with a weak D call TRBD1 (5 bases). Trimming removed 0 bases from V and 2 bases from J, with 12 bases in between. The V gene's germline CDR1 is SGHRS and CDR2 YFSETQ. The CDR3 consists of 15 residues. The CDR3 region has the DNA TGCGCCAGCAGCTTGGAATTCGACAGTCCCTACGAGCAGTACTTC. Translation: CASSLEFDSPYEQYF.

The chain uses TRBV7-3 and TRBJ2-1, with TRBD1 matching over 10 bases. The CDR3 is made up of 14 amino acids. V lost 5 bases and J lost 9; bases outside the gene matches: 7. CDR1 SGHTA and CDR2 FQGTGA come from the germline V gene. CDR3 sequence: CASSPGQGYSEQFF. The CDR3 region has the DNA TGTGCCAGCAGCCCGGGACAGGGGTATAGTGAGCAGTTCTTC.

The CDR3 reads CASGPSGLETQYF. Written as DNA, the CDR3 is TGTGCTAGTGGCCCCAGCGGGTTGGAGACCCAGTACTTC. This chain uses TRBV12-5 with TRBJ2-5; maybe TRBD2 (6 bases). V was pared by 6 bases and J by 5 bases, with 13 bases between. This CDR3 is 13 amino acids long. Germline V gives CDR1 LGHNT, CDR2 FRNRAP.

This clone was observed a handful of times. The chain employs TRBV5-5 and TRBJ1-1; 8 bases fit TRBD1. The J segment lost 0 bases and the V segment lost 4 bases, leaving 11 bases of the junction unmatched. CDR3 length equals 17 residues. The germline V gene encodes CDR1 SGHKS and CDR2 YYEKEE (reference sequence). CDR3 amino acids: CASSGGQVGWVNTEAFF. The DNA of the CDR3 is TGTGCCAGCAGCGGGGGACAGGTGGGATGGGTGAACACTGAAGCTTTCTTT.

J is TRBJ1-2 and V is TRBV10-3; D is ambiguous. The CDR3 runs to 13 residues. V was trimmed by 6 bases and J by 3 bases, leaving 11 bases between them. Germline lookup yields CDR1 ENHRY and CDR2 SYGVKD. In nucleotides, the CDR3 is TGTGCCATCAGGGCGAGGGAAGACTATGGCTACACCTTC. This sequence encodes CAIRAREDYGYTF.

The DNA of the CDR3 is TGTGCCAGCTGGAGTTTTGGAAAAGTTTATACTGAAGCTTTCTTT. It translates to CASWSFGKVYTEAFF. The V and J genes are TRBV6-1 and TRBJ1-1; D unresolved. Deletions cut 8 bases from V and 5 bases from J, with 21 bases between. This CDR3 has 15 amino acids. The germline gives CDR1 MNHNS, CDR2 SASEGT.

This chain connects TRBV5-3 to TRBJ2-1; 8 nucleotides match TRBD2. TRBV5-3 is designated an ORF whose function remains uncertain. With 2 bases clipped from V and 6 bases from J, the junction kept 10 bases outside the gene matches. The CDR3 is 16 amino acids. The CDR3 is CARSFTAGTRFNEQFF. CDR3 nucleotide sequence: TGTGCCAGAAGCTTTACCGCCGGGACTAGGTTCAATGAGCAGTTCTTC.

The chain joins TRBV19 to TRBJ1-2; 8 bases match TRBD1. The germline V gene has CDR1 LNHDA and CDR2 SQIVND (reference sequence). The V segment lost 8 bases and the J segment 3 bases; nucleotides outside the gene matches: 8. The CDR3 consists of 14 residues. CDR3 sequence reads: CASSYRGSDYGYTF. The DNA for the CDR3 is TGTGCCAGTTCATACAGGGGGAGTGACTATGGCTACACCTTC.

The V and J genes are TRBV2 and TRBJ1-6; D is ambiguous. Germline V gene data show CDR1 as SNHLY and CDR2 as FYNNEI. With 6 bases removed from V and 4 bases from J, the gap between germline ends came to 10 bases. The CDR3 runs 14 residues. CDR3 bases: TGTGCCAGCAGCCTTTTAGGATATAATTCACCCCTCCACTTT. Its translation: CASSLLGYNSPLHF. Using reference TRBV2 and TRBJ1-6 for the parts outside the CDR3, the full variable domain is EPEVTQTPSHQVTQMGQEVILRCVPISNHLYFYWYRQILGQKVEFLVSFYNNEISEKSEIFDDQFSVERPDGSNFTLKIRSTKLEDSAMYFCASSLLGYNSPLHFGNGTRLTVT.

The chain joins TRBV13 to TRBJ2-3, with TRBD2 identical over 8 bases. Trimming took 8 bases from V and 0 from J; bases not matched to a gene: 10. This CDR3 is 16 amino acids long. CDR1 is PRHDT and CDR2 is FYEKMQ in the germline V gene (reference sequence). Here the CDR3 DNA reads TGTGCCAGCGCCCTGGGCGGGGGGCTAAGCACAGATACGCAGTATTTT. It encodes CASALGGGLSTDTQYF.

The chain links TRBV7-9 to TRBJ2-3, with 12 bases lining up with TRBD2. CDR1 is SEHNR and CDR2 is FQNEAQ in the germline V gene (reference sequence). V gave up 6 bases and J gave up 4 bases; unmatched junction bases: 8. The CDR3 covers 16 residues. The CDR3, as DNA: TGTGCCAGCAGAGAGACTAGCGGGAGTAGCGCAGATACGCAGTATTTT. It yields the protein CASRETSGSSADTQYF. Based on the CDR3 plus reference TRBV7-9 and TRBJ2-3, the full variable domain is DTGVSQNPRHKITKRGQNVTFRCDPISEHNRLYWYRQTLGQGPEFLTYFQNEAQLEKSRLLSDRFSAERPKGSFSTLEIQRTEQGDSAMYLCASRETSGSSADTQYFGPGTRLTVL.

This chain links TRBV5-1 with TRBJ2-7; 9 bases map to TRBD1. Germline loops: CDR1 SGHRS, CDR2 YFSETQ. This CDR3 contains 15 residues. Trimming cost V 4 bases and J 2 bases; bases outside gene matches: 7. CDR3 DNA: TGCGCCAGCAGCCTTAGGACAGGGGATCCCTACGAGCAGTACTTC. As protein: CASSLRTGDPYEQYF.

CDR3 sequence (DNA): TGTGCCAGCAGCCTGGAGGCTCGGATGGGGGCCGAGCAGTACTTC. Translation gives CASSLEARMGAEQYF. V usage is TRBV4-2 and J usage is TRBJ2-7, with D possibly matching TRBD1 (6 bases). Germline V gene sequence: CDR1 LGHNA, CDR2 YNFKEQ. The CDR3 spans 15 residues. Trimming cost V 4 bases and J 6 bases, with 19 bases left between them.

DNA for the CDR3: TGTGCCAGCAGTGGGGGAACTGGGGCCAACGTCCTGACTTTC. This encodes CASSGGTGANVLTF. V usage is TRBV11-2 and J usage is TRBJ2-6; TRBD1 or TRBD2 may be the D gene (5 bases each). The V gene's germline CDR1 is SGHAT and CDR2 FQNNGV. Trimming cost V 6 bases and J 2 bases, with 8 bases left between them. This CDR3 spans 14 amino acids. The whole variable domain, filled in from reference TRBV11-2 and TRBJ2-6, reads EAGVAQSPRYKIIEKRQSVAFWCNPISGHATLYWYQQILGQGPKLLIQFQNNGVVDDSQLPKDRFSAERLKGVDSTLKIQPAKLEDSAVYLCASSGGTGANVLTFGAGSRLTVL.

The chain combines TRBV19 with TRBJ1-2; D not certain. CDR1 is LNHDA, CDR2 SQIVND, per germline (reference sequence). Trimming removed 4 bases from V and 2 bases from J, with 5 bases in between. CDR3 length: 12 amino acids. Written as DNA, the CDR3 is TGTGCCAGTAGTAGGATGAACTATGGCTACACCTTC. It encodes CASSRMNYGYTF.

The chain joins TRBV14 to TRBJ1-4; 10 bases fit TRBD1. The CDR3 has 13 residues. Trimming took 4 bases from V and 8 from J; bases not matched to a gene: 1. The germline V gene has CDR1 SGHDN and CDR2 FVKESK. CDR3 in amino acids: CASSRGQGEKLFF. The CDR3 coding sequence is TGTGCCAGCAGCCGGGGACAGGGGGAAAAACTGTTTTTT.

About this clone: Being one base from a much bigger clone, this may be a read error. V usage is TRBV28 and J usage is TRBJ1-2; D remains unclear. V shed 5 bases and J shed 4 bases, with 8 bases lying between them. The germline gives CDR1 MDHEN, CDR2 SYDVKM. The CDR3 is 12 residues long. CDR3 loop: CASSPRGYGYTF. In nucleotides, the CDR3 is TGTGCCAGCAGTCCCCGGGGCTATGGCTACACCTTC.

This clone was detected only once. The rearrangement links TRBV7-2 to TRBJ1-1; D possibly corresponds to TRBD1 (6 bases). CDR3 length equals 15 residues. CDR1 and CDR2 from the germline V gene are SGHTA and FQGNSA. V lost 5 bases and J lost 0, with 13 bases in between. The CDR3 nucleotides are TGTGCCAGCAGCATCACAGGGAACATGAACACTGAAGCTTTCTTT. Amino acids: CASSITGNMNTEAFF. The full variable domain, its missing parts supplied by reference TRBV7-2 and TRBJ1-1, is GAGVSQSPSNKVTEKGKDVELRCDPISGHTALYWYRQSLGQGLEFLIYFQGNSAPDKSGLPSDRFSAERTGGSVSTLTIQRTQQEDSAVYLCASSITGNMNTEAFFGQGTRLTVV.

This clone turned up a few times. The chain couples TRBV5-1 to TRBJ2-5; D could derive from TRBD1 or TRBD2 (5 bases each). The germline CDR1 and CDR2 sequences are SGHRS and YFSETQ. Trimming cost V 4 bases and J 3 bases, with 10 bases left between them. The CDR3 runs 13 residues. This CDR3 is CASSRGAEETQYF. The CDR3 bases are TGCGCCAGCAGCCGAGGGGCAGAAGAGACCCAGTACTTC.

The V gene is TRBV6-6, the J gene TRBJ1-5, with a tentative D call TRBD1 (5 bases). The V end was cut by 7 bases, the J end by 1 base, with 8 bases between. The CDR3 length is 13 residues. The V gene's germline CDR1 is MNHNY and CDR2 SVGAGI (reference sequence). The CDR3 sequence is CASKGESNQPQHF. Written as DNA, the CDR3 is TGTGCCAGCAAAGGGGAGAGCAATCAGCCCCAGCATTTT.